Reported below is one T cell receptor beta chain. This record belongs to a study of regulatory T cells in long-lasting Graves disease. Combining iRepertoire HTBI primers with Arm-PCR of CDR3 regions, the authors built TCR beta libraries. From the multiplex PCR reads, TCRdb called clonotypes with MiXCR, one entry per CDR3 protein. The sample lists hundreds of thousands of distinct CDR3 sequences, around 30% occurring once. The germline gives CDR1 SQVTM, CDR2 ANQGSEA. The CDR3 loop spans 11 amino acids. The time point: persistent/refractory GD, antithyroid drugs over 5 years with positive TRAb. After RNA was extracted from PBMCs, the TCR library was made from it.

The sequences come from peripheral blood mononuclear cells (PBMCs), collected when the disease was refractory, from a patient treated with antithyroid drugs. The receptor's source is a female donor with Graves disease. V and J are TRBV29-1 and TRBJ1-2; 8 nucleotides agree with TRBD1. The CDR3 DNA follows: TGCAGTGCTCAGGGGGCTCGTGGCTACACCTTC. This encodes CSAQGARGYTF.